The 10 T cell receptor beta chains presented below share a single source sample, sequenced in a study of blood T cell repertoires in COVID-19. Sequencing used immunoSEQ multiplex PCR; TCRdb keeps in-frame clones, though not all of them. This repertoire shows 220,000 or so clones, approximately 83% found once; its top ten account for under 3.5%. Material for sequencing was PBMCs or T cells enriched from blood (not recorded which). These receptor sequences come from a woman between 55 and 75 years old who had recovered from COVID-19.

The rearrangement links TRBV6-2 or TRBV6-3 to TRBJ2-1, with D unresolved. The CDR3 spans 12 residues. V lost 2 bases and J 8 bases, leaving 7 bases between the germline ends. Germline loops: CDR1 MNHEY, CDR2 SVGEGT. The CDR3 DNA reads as TGTGCCAGCAGTTACCGTGAGGATGAGCAGTTCTTC. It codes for CASSYREDEQFF.

This CDR3 is CSANDNKAFF. CDR3 coding DNA: TGCAGCGCGAATGACAACAAAGCTTTCTTT. J is TRBJ1-1 and V is TRBV29-1, with D hard to call. The V gene's germline CDR1 is SQVTM and CDR2 ANQGSEA. Trimming cost V 7 bases and J 9 bases, with 12 bases left between them. The CDR3 covers 10 residues.

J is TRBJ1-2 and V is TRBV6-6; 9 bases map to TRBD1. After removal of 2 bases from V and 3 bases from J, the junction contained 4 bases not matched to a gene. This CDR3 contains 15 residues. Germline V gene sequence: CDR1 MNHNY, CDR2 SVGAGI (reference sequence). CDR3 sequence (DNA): TGTGCCAGCAGTTACGTGGGACAGGGTGACTATGGCTACACCTTC. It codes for CASSYVGQGDYGYTF.

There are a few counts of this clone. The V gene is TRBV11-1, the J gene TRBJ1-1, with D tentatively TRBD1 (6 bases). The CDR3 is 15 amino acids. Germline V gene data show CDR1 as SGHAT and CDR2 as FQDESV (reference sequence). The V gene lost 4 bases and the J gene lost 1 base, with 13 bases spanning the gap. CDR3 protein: CASSSTGHSNTEAFF. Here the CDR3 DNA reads TGTGCCAGCAGCTCCACGGGACACTCGAACACTGAAGCTTTCTTT.

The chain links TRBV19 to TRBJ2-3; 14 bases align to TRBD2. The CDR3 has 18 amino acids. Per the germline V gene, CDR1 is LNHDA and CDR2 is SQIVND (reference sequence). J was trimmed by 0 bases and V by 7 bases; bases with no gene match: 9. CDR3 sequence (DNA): TGTGCCAGTACCCCGGGACTAGCGGGAGAAGGGAGCACAGATACGCAGTATTTT. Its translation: CASTPGLAGEGSTDTQYF.

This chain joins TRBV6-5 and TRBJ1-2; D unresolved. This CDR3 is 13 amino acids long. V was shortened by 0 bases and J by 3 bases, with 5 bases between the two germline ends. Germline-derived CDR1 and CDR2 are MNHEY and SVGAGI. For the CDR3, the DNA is TGTGCCAGCAGTTACTCGAGGGACTATGGCTACACCTTC. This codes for CASSYSRDYGYTF.

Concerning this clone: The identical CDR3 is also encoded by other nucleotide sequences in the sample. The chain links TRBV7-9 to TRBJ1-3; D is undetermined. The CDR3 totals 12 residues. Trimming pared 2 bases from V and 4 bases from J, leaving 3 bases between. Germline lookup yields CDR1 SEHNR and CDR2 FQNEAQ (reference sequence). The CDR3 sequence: CASSLLGNTIYF. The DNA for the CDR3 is TGTGCCAGCAGCTTACTAGGAAACACCATATATTTT.

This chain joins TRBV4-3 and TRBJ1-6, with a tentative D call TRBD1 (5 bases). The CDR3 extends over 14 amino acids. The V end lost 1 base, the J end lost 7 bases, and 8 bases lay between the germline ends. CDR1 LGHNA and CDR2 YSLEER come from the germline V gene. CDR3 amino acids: CASSQVRQNSPLHF. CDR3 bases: TGCGCCAGCAGCCAAGTCCGACAGAATTCACCCCTCCACTTT.

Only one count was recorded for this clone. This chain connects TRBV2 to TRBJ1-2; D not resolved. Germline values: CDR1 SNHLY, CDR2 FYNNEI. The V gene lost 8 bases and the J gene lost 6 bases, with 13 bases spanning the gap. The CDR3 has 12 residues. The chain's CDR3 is CASGLRVDGYTF. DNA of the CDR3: TGTGCCAGCGGGCTACGAGTTGATGGCTACACCTTC.

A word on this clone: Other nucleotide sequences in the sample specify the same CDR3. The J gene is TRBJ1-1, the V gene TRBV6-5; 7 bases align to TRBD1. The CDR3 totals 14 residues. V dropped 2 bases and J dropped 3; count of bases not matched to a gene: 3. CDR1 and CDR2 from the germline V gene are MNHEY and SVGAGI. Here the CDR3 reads CASSYRGRDTEAFF. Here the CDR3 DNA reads TGTGCCAGCAGTTACAGGGGGCGCGACACTGAAGCTTTCTTT.